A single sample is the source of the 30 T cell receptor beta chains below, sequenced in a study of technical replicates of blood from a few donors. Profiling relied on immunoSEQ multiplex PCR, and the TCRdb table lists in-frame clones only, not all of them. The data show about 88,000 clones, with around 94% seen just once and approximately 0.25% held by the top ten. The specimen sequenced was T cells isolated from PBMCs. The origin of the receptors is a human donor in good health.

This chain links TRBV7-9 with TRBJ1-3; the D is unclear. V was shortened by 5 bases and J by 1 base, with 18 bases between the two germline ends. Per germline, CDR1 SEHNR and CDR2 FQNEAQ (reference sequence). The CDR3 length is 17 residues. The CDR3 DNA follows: TGTGCCAGCAGCGAGCGCATACGTCAGAGTTCTGGAAACACCATATATTTT. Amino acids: CASSERIRQSSGNTIYF.

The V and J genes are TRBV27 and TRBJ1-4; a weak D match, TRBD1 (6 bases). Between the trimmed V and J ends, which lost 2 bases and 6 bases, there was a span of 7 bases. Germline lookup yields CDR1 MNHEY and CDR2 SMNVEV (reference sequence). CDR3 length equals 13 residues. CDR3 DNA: TGTGCCAGCAGTTTAGCAGGGGATGAAAAACTGTTTTTT. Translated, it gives CASSLAGDEKLFF.

DNA of the CDR3: TGTGCCACCAGCAGAGATTCACTAGGGACCAGGGGTGGCTACACCTTC. Amino acid sequence: CATSRDSLGTRGGYTF. The chain combines TRBV15 with TRBJ1-2, with D maybe TRBD1 (6 bases). V gave up 0 bases and J gave up 7 bases, with 18 bases separating them. The CDR3 is made up of 16 amino acids. CDR1 is LNHNV, CDR2 YYDKDF, per germline (reference sequence).

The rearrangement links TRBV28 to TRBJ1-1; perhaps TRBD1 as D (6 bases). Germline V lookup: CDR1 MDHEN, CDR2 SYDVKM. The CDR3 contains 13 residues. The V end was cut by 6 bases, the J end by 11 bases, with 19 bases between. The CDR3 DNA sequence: TGTGCCAGCAGAGACCGACCGGGACAACAGGCTTTCTTT. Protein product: CASRDRPGQQAFF.

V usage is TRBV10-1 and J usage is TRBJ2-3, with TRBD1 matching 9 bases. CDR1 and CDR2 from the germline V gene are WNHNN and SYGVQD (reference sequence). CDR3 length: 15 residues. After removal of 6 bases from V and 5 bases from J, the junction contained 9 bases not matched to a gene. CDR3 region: CASSGQGNSVDTQYF. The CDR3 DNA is TGCGCCAGCAGCGGACAGGGGAATTCGGTAGATACGCAGTATTTT.

The CDR3, as DNA: TGTGCCAGCAGCCCTTCACTAGCAACTAATGAAAAACTGTTTTTT. Protein: CASSPSLATNEKLFF. The chain links TRBV6-6 to TRBJ1-4; D unclear. The CDR3 has 15 amino acids. Germline assignment: CDR1 MNHNY and CDR2 SVGAGI (reference sequence). V lost 6 bases and J 0 bases, leaving 11 bases between the germline ends.

CDR3 loop: CASSYSLANRNEQFF. The CDR3 DNA sequence: TGTGCCAGCAGTTACTCTCTCGCTAACCGCAATGAGCAGTTCTTC. V is TRBV6-5 and J is TRBJ2-1; D ambiguous. Germline V gives CDR1 MNHEY, CDR2 SVGAGI. The CDR3 has 15 residues. The germline V and J ends were trimmed by 0 bases and 6 bases, with 12 bases remaining between them.

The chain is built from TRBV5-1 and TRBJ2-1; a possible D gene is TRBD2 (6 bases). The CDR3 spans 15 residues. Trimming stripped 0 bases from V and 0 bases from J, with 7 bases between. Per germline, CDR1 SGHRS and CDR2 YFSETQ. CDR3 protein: CASSLDGSSYNEQFF. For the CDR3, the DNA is TGCGCCAGCAGCTTGGACGGGAGCTCCTACAATGAGCAGTTCTTC.

CDR3: CASSSTGLASYEQYF. The CDR3, as DNA: TGCGCCAGCAGCTCCACAGGGTTAGCCTCCTACGAGCAGTACTTC. The rearrangement uses TRBV5-1 and TRBJ2-7; D is possibly TRBD1 (6 bases). The germline V gene has CDR1 SGHRS and CDR2 YFSETQ. The CDR3 runs to 15 residues. V was cut by 3 bases and J by 0 bases, with 13 bases left in between.

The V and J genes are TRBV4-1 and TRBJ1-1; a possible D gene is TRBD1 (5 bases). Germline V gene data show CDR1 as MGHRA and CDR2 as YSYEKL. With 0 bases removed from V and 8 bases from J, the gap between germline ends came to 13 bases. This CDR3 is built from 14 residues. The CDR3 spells CASSQDWGLGEAFF. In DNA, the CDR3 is TGCGCCAGCAGCCAAGATTGGGGCCTAGGGGAAGCTTTCTTT.

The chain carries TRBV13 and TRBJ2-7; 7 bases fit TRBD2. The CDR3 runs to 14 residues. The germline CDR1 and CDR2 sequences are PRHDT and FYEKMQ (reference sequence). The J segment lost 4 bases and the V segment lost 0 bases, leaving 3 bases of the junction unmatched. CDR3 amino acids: CASSLGLADYEQYF. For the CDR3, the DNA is TGTGCCAGCAGCTTAGGTCTAGCGGATTACGAGCAGTACTTC.

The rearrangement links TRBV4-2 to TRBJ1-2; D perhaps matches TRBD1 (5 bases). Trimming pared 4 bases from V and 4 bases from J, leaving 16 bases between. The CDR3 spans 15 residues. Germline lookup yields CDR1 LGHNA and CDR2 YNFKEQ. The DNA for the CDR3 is TGTGCCAGCAGCCGTGGGGCAGGACAATTCTATGGCTACACCTTC. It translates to CASSRGAGQFYGYTF.

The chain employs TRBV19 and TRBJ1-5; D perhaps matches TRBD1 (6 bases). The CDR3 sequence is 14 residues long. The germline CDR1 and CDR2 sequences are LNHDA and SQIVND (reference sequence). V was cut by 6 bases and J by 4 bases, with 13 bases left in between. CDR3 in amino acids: CASSSGALNQPQHF. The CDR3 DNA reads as TGTGCCAGTAGCTCAGGGGCTTTAAATCAGCCCCAGCATTTT. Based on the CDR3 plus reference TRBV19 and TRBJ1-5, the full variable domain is DGGITQSPKYLFRKEGQNVTLSCEQNLNHDAMYWYRQDPGQGLRLIYYSQIVNDFQKGDIAEGYSVSREKKESFPLTVTSAQKNPTAFYLCASSSGALNQPQHFGDGTRLSIL.

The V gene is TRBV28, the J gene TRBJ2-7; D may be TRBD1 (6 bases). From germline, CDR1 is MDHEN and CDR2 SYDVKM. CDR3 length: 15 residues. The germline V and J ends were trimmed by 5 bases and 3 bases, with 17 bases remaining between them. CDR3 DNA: TGTGCCAGCAGTCGGGGACACGGCTGGAACTACGAGCAGTACTTC. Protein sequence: CASSRGHGWNYEQYF. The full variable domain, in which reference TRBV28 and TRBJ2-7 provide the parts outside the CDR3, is DVKVTQSSRYLVKRTGEKVFLECVQDMDHENMFWYRQDPGLGLRLIYFSYDVKMKEKGDIPEGYSVSREKKERFSLILESASTNQTSMYLCASSRGHGWNYEQYFGPGTRLTVT.

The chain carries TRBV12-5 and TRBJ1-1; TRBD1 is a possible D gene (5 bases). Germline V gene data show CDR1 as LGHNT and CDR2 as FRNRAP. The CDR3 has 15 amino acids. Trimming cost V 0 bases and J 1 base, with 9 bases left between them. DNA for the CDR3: TGTGCTAGTGGTTTGGTACTTCAGGGGAACACTGAAGCTTTCTTT. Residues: CASGLVLQGNTEAFF.

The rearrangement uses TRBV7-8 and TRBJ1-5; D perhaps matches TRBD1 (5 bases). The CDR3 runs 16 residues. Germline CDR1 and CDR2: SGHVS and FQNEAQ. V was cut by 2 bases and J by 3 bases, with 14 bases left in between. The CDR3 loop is CASSLSNRQFNQPQHF. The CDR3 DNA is TGTGCCAGCAGCTTATCGAACCGACAGTTCAATCAGCCCCAGCATTTT. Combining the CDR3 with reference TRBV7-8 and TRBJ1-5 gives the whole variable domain GAGVSQSPRYKVAKRGQDVALRCDPISGHVSLFWYQQALGQGPEFLTYFQNEAQLDKSGLPSDRFFAERPEGSVSTLKIQRTQQEDSAVYLCASSLSNRQFNQPQHFGDGTRLSIL.

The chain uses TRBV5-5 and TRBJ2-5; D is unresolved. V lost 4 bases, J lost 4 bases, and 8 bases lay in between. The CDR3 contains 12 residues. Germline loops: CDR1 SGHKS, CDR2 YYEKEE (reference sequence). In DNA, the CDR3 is TGTGCCAGCAGCCCAAACGGAGAGACCCAGTACTTC. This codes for CASSPNGETQYF.

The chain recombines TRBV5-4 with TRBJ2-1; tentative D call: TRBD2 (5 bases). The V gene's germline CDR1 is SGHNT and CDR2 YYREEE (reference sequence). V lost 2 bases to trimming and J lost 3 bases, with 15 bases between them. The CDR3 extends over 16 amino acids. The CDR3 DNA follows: TGTGCCAGCAGCTTCGGCGGGCGGCAGGTCTACAATGAGCAGTTCTTC. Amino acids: CASSFGGRQVYNEQFF.

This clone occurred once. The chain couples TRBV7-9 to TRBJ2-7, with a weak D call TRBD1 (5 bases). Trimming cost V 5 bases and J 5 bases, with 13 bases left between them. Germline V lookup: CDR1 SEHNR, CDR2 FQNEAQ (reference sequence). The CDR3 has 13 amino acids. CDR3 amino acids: CASSPLRVHEQYF. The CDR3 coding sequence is TGTGCCAGCAGCCCCCTCAGGGTACACGAGCAGTACTTC.

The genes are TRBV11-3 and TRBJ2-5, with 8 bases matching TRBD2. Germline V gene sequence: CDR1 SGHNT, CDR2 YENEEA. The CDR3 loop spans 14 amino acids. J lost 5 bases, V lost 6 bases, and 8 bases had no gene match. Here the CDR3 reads CASRRLASVETQYF. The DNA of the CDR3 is TGTGCCAGCAGACGACTAGCGTCAGTGGAGACCCAGTACTTC.

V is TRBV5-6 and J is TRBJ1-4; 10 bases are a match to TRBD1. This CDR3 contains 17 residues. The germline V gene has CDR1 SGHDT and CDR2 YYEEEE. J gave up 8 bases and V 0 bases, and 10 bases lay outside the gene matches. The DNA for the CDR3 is TGTGCCAGCAGCTTGGATGTTTCCGGGACAGGGGTGGAAAAACTGTTTTTT. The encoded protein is CASSLDVSGTGVEKLFF.

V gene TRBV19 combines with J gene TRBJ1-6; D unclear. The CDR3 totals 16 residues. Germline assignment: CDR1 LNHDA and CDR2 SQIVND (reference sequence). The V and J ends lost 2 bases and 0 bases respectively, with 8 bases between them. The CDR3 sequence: CASSIKRSSYNSPLHF. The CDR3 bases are TGTGCCAGTAGTATAAAACGGAGCTCCTATAATTCACCCCTCCACTTT.

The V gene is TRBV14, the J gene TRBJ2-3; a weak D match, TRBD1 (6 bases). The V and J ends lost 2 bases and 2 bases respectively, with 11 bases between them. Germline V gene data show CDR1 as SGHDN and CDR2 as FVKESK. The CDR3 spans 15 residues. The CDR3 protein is CASSQYRDITDTQYF. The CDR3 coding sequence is TGTGCCAGCAGCCAATACCGGGACATCACAGATACGCAGTATTTT.

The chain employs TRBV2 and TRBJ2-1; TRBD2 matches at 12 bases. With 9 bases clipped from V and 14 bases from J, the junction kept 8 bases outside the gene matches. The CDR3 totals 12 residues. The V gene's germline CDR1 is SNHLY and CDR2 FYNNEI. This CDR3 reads CASQGLAGRKFF. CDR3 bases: TGTGCCAGTCAAGGACTAGCGGGACGGAAGTTCTTC.

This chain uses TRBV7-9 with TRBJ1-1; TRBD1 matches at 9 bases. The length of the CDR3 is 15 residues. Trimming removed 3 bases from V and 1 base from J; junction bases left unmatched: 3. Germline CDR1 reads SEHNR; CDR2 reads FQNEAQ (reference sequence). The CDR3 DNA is TGTGCCAGCAGCTTGACAGGGGGGAAGAACACTGAAGCTTTCTTT. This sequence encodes CASSLTGGKNTEAFF.

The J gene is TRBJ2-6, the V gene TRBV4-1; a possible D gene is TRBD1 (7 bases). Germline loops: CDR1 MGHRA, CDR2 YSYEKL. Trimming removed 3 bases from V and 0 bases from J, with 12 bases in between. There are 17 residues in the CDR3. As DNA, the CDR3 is TGCGCCAGCAGCCAGACAGGGAGGTCCTCTGGGGCCAACGTCCTGACTTTC. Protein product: CASSQTGRSSGANVLTF.

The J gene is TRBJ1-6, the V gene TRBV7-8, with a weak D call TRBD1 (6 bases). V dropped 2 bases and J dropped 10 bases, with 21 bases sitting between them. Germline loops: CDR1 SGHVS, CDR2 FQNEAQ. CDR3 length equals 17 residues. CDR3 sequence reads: CASSLRGRTAQGSPLHF. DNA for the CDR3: TGTGCCAGCAGCTTAAGGGGAAGGACGGCCCAGGGGTCACCCCTCCACTTT.

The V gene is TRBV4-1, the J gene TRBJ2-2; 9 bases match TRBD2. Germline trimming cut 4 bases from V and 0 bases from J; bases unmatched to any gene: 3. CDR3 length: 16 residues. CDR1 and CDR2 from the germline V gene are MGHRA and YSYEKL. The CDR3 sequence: CASSPLAGSNTGELFF. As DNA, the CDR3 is TGCGCCAGCAGCCCCCTAGCGGGGTCGAACACCGGGGAGCTGTTTTTT.

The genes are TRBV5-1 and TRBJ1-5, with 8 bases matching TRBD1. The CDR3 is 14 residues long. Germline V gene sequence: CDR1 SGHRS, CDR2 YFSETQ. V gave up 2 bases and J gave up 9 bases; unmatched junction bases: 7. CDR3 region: CASSFGQGIGPQHF. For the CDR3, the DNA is TGCGCCAGCAGCTTCGGACAGGGAATAGGGCCCCAGCATTTT.

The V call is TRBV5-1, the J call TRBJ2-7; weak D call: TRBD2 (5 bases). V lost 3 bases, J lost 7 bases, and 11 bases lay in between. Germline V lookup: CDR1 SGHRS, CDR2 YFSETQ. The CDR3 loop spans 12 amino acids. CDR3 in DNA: TGCGCCAGCAGCTCCCCGGGGTGGGAGCAGTACTTC. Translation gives CASSSPGWEQYF.